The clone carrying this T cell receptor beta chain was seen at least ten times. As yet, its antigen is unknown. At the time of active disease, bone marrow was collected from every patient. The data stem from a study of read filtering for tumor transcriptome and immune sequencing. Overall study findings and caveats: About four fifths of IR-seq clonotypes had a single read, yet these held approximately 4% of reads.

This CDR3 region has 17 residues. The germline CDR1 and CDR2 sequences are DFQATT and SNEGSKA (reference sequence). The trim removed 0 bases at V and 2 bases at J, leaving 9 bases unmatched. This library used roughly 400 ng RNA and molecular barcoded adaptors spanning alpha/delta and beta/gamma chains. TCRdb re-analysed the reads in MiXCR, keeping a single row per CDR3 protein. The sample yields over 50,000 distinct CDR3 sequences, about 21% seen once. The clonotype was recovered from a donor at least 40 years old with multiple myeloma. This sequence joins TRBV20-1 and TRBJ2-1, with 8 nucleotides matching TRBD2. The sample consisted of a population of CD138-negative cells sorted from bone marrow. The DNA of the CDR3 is TGCAGTGCTAGAGATTTTTTTGCGGGAGGTACCTACAATGAGCAGTTCTTC. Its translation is CSARDFFAGGTYNEQFF.